One and the same sample provided the 28 T cell receptor beta chains below, sequenced in a study of T cells in women clearing cervical HPV infection. Assay: immunoSEQ multiplex PCR; the TCRdb copy retains only in-frame clones and omits some. The sample includes 30,000 to 45,000 clones. Material for sequencing was blood buffy coat. Receptors were obtained from a woman between 18 and 70 years old with a cervical HPV16 infection that either progressed to CIN3+ or cleared (not recorded which).

Remarks on this clone: Read data end 3 residues before the CDR3 end; the end is taken from the germline J gene. The chain has TRBV5-5 and TRBJ2-3; TRBD1 aligns across 9 bases. The CDR3 is 14 residues long. Germline V gives CDR1 SGHKS, CDR2 YYEKEE (reference sequence). Trimming removed 5 bases from V and 4 bases from J; junction bases left unmatched: 5. The CDR3 DNA, read in part, is TGTGCCAGCAGAGGGGACAGGGCCTCAGATACG. As protein: CASRGDRASDT. In full, the CDR3 is CASRGDRASDTQYF.

This CDR3 reads CASGYGQGDGYTF. CDR3 bases read: TGTGCTAGTGGCTATGGACAGGGGGATGGC. The chain uses TRBV12-5 and TRBJ1-2; TRBD1 matches at 10 bases. The observed sequence ends 3 residues before the CDR3 terminus, with the missing tail filled in from the germline J gene. V shed 6 bases and J 6 bases; nucleotides not matched to a gene: 4. The CDR3 has 13 amino acids. The germline CDR1 and CDR2 sequences are LGHNT and FRNRAP.

On this clone: Read data end 3 residues before the CDR3 end; the end is taken from the germline J gene. The chain uses TRBV7-2 and TRBJ1-5; D is unclear. There are 13 residues in the CDR3. The germline V gene has CDR1 SGHTA and CDR2 FQGNSA. Trimming pared 2 bases from V and 0 bases from J, leaving 2 bases between. The CDR3 is CASSLHSNQPQHF. Incomplete CDR3 DNA: TGTGCCAGCAGCTTACATAGCAATCAGCCC.

Details on this clone: The read ends 3 residues early relative to the CDR3; the germline J gene fills the gap. The chain recombines TRBV18 with TRBJ1-2; D gene uncertain. Germline values: CDR1 KGHSH, CDR2 LQKENI. The CDR3 runs to 13 residues. The CDR3 region is CASSPPGSYDYTF. The CDR3 bases that were read are TGTGCCAGCTCACCACCGGGCTCCTACGAC.

With respect to this clone: The CDR3 end falls 3 residues outside the read, so it is completed with the germline J gene. The chain recombines TRBV11-2 with TRBJ2-2; a possible D gene is TRBD1 (5 bases). The CDR3 contains 13 residues. The germline CDR1 and CDR2 sequences are SGHAT and FQNNGV. The covered CDR3 bases are TGTGCCAGCAGCTTAGGGCAGGGTGAAAAG. Residues: CASSLGQGEK. The full CDR3 protein is CASSLGQGEKLFF.

Points on this clone: Read sequence stops 3 residues before the CDR3 end, and the germline J gene provides the missing end. J is TRBJ1-2 and V is TRBV7-9; 7 positions agree with TRBD1. The CDR3 totals 14 residues. CDR1 is SEHNR, CDR2 FQNEAQ, per germline (reference sequence). Partial CDR3 DNA: TGTGCCAGCAGCCGAGGGGGCAGTACCTACGAC. Its protein product is CASSRGGSTYD. The whole CDR3 is CASSRGGSTYDYTF.

With regard to this clone: The read terminates 3 residues ahead of where the CDR3 ends, so the germline J gene completes it. This chain joins TRBV11-2 and TRBJ2-2; D not resolved. The germline V gene has CDR1 SGHAT and CDR2 FQNNGV. The CDR3 is made up of 13 amino acids. V was pared by 2 bases and J by 6 bases, with 7 bases between. CDR3 sequence: CASSLSVSGELFF. Incomplete CDR3 DNA: TGTGCCAGCAGCTTATCTGTCTCCGGGGAG.

With respect to this clone: The sequence runs out 3 residues before the end of the CDR3; the remainder is reconstructed from the germline J gene. The chain is built from TRBV20-1 and TRBJ2-5, with TRBD2 as a possible D gene (5 bases). Germline V gives CDR1 DFQATT, CDR2 SNEGSKA (reference sequence). V shed 4 bases and J shed 1 base, with 13 bases lying between them. The CDR3 covers 14 residues. The CDR3 here is CSATTAERQETQYF. CDR3 bases read: TGCAGTGCTACCACAGCGGAGCGCCAAGAGACC.

To note about this clone: The CDR3 end falls 3 residues outside the read, so it is completed with the germline J gene. V and J are TRBV20-1 and TRBJ1-2; D perhaps matches TRBD1 (6 bases). The CDR3 totals 15 residues. Germline loops: CDR1 DFQATT, CDR2 SNEGSKA (reference sequence). CDR3 protein: CSARDNSGRGQGYTF. The CDR3 bases that were read are TGCAGTGCTAGAGATAATTCGGGGCGGGGGCAAGGC.

The sequenced part of the CDR3 DNA is TGCAGTGCTAGAACGGGTAATTCACCA. Protein product: CSARTGNSP. The full-length CDR3 reads as CSARTGNSPLFF. The chain uses TRBV20-1 and TRBJ1-4; the D is unclear. The CDR3 end falls 3 residues outside the read, so it is completed with the germline J gene. CDR1 is DFQATT and CDR2 is SNEGSKA in the germline V gene (reference sequence). This CDR3 has 12 residues.

Comments on this clone: The CDR3 end falls 3 residues outside the read, so it is completed with the germline J gene. J is TRBJ2-5 and V is TRBV20-1, with 11 bases fitting TRBD1. V trimming: 5 bases; J trimming: 5 bases; junction bases outside the gene matches: 4. CDR3 length: 13 residues. CDR1 is DFQATT, CDR2 SNEGSKA, per germline (reference sequence). The CDR3: CSAGQGASETQYF. The sequenced part of the CDR3 DNA is TGCAGTGCTGGACAGGGGGCTAGTGAGACC.

Comments on this clone: The read ends 3 residues early relative to the CDR3; the germline J gene fills the gap. This rearrangement joins TRBV30 to TRBJ1-1; 9 bases line up with TRBD1. This CDR3 is built from 14 residues. Germline CDR1 is GTSNPN and CDR2 is SVGIG (reference sequence). The trim removed 2 bases at V and 1 base at J, leaving 2 bases unmatched. CDR3 bases read: TGTGCCTGGAGTCAGGACAGGGGGAACACTGAA. Its translation is CAWSQDRGNTE. The full CDR3 protein reads CAWSQDRGNTEAFF.

Note on this clone: The read ends 3 residues before the CDR3 terminus; that terminus is restored from the germline J gene. The chain is built from TRBV5-1 and TRBJ1-3; 7 bases line up with TRBD1. In germline, CDR1 is SGHRS, CDR2 YFSETQ. The V gene end was trimmed by 0 bases and the J gene end by 0 bases; junction bases not matched to a gene: 3. The CDR3 runs 16 residues. The sequenced CDR3 bases are TGCGCCAGCAGCTTGGAGGGACAGCGCTCTGGAAACACC. Translation gives CASSLEGQRSGNT. In full, the CDR3 is CASSLEGQRSGNTIYF.

On this clone itself: The CDR3 end is not reached by the read, which stops 3 residues before it; the germline J gene fills it in. The chain links TRBV6-2 or TRBV6-3 to TRBJ1-6, with a possible D match to TRBD1 (5 bases). Germline V gene data show CDR1 as MNHEY and CDR2 as SVGEGT. CDR3 length equals 13 residues. Trimming stripped 2 bases from V and 10 bases from J, with 9 bases between. The CDR3 here is CASSYLQGSPLHF. CDR3 DNA (partial): TGTGCCAGCAGTTACCTCCAGGGCTCACCC.

Worth noting for this clone: The read terminates 3 residues ahead of where the CDR3 ends, so the germline J gene completes it. This rearrangement joins TRBV20-1 to TRBJ2-5; 8 bases are shared with TRBD1. CDR3 size: 15 residues. With V trimmed by 1 base and J by 5 bases, 9 bases remained unmatched. Germline CDR1 reads DFQATT; CDR2 reads SNEGSKA (reference sequence). The CDR3 region is CSARGTRTGLETQYF. The DNA read from the CDR3 is TGCAGTGCTAGAGGCACAAGGACAGGGTTGGAGACC.

Regarding this clone: The read falls 3 residues short of the CDR3 end, and the missing part is taken from the germline J gene. This sequence joins TRBV7-9 and TRBJ1-1; D is undetermined. The CDR3 extends over 11 amino acids. Germline V gene sequence: CDR1 SEHNR, CDR2 FQNEAQ (reference sequence). The CDR3 here is CASSLDSLAFF. Partial CDR3 DNA: TGTGCCAGCAGCTTAGACAGTCTA.

The sequenced CDR3 bases are TGCGCCAGCAGCCTGGGACAGGGGATCACAGATACG. It is translated as CASSLGQGITDT. The whole CDR3 is CASSLGQGITDTQYF. The rearrangement links TRBV5-1 to TRBJ2-3; 10 nucleotides match TRBD1. The read falls 3 residues short of the CDR3 end, and the missing part is taken from the germline J gene. V trimming: 4 bases; J trimming: 2 bases; junction bases outside the gene matches: 4. Germline-derived CDR1 and CDR2 are SGHRS and YFSETQ. The CDR3 length is 15 residues. Together with reference TRBV5-1 and TRBJ2-3, the CDR3 gives the full variable domain: KAGVTQTPRYLIKTRGQQVTLSCSPISGHRSVSWYQQTPGQGLQFLFEYFSETQRNKGNFPGRFSGRQFSNSRSEMNVSTLELGDSALYLCASSLGQGITDTQYFGPGTRLTVL.

The CDR3 loop is CAKSVTGEGYTF. The part of the CDR3 DNA that was read is TGTGCCAAATCTGTAACCGGGGAGGGC. The chain employs TRBV2 and TRBJ1-2; D not resolved. The read ends 3 residues early relative to the CDR3; the germline J gene fills the gap. The CDR3 has 12 residues. Germline V gives CDR1 SNHLY, CDR2 FYNNEI.

As regards this clone: Sequencing ends 3 residues short of the CDR3 end; the germline J gene provides the rest. This chain uses TRBV2 with TRBJ2-4, with unresolved D. CDR1 and CDR2 from the germline V gene are SNHLY and FYNNEI. The CDR3 covers 13 residues. CDR3 DNA (partial): TGTGCCAGCAGTGAAACAAATAACTATGGT. This gives the protein CASSETNNYG. The full CDR3 is CASSETNNYGQYF.

With respect to this clone: The read terminates 3 residues before the CDR3 end, so the remaining end is supplied by the germline J gene. The rearrangement uses TRBV7-2 and TRBJ1-2; 7 nucleotides align to TRBD1. V gave up 7 bases and J gave up 7 bases; unmatched junction bases: 3. The CDR3 covers 11 residues. The germline V gene encodes CDR1 SGHTA and CDR2 FQGNSA. The CDR3 DNA, read in part, is TGTGCCAGCACCTCAGGGGGTGGC. It encodes CASTSGGG. The full CDR3 is CASTSGGGYTF.

About this clone itself: The sequenced fragment ends 3 residues before the CDR3 boundary, so the rest is inferred from the germline J gene. The chain combines TRBV20-1 with TRBJ2-2; D is possibly TRBD2 (6 bases). CDR3 size: 14 residues. CDR1 and CDR2 from the germline V gene are DFQATT and SNEGSKA (reference sequence). The CDR3 sequence: CSAFHRRDGEKLFF. The covered CDR3 bases are TGCAGTGCTTTCCACAGGAGGGATGGCGAAAAG.

In the case of this clone: The CDR3 is cut off 3 residues early in the read; its end comes from the germline J gene. The genes are TRBV20-1 and TRBJ1-3, with 10 positions matching TRBD1. The CDR3 has 15 residues. From germline, CDR1 is DFQATT and CDR2 SNEGSKA (reference sequence). V shed 5 bases, J shed 0 bases, and the junction held 4 bases outside the gene matches. The CDR3 region is CSARGQGFSGNTIYF. CDR3 bases read: TGCAGTGCTCGGGGACAGGGGTTCTCTGGAAACACC.

Concerning this clone itself: The CDR3 extends 3 residues past the end of the read, so its final part is completed from the germline J gene. The chain links TRBV7-2 to TRBJ1-6; the D gene is possibly TRBD1 (6 bases). Germline V gene sequence: CDR1 SGHTA, CDR2 FQGNSA. This CDR3 spans 15 amino acids. V was pared by 5 bases and J by 10 bases, with 18 bases between. Incomplete CDR3 DNA: TGTGCCAGCAGCGTCTATGCGGCAGGGGAATCACCC. It yields the protein CASSVYAAGESP. The entire CDR3 is CASSVYAAGESPLHF.

To note about this clone: The read terminates 3 residues before the CDR3 end, so the remaining end is supplied by the germline J gene. This chain joins TRBV10-3 and TRBJ2-6, with D perhaps matching TRBD1 (6 bases). The CDR3 extends over 16 amino acids. V dropped 4 bases and J dropped 1 base, with 11 bases sitting between them. Germline loops: CDR1 ENHRY, CDR2 SYGVKD. CDR3 region: CAISVAQGSGANVLTF. Partial CDR3 DNA: TGTGCCATCAGTGTGGCACAGGGTTCTGGGGCCAACGTC.

Of note for this clone: The CDR3 is cut off 3 residues early in the read; its end comes from the germline J gene. The chain combines TRBV20-1 with TRBJ2-4; 11 bases align to TRBD1. With V trimmed by 1 base and J by 8 bases, 1 base remained unmatched. Germline assignment: CDR1 DFQATT and CDR2 SNEGSKA (reference sequence). The CDR3 totals 13 residues. CDR3 DNA (partial): TGCAGTGCTAGAGGGGGACAGGGGGACATT. It is translated as CSARGGQGDI. The complete CDR3 reads CSARGGQGDIQYF.

Comment on this clone: Coverage ceases 3 residues before the CDR3 finishes, and the germline J gene fills in the end. The chain uses TRBV7-9 and TRBJ1-2; D call uncertain. Germline V gives CDR1 SEHNR, CDR2 FQNEAQ (reference sequence). This CDR3 region has 15 residues. The V gene lost 7 bases and the J gene lost 1 base, with 16 bases spanning the gap. CDR3 bases read: TGTGCCAGCACCCTTAGGGTCAGTGATAACTATGGC. It translates to CASTLRVSDNYG. Given in full, the CDR3 is CASTLRVSDNYGYTF.

Note on this clone: The missing CDR3 end, 3 residues past where the read stops, is filled in from the germline J gene. This chain uses TRBV29-1 with TRBJ1-1; perhaps TRBD1 as D (6 bases). Germline CDR1 reads SQVTM; CDR2 reads ANQGSEA. This CDR3 is built from 11 residues. The germline V and J ends were trimmed by 6 bases and 6 bases, with 11 bases remaining between them. Partial CDR3 DNA: TGCAGCGTGAGGTGGACAGCTGAA. This sequence encodes CSVRWTAE. The entire CDR3 protein is CSVRWTAEAFF.

Notes on this clone: The read halts 3 residues ahead of the CDR3 end, with the missing end drawn from the germline J gene. The rearrangement uses TRBV5-1 and TRBJ2-3, with TRBD1 matching 9 bases. The CDR3 consists of 18 residues. Germline V gene lookup returns CDR1 SGHRS and CDR2 YFSETQ. V shed 0 bases and J 0 bases; nucleotides not matched to a gene: 8. CDR3 in amino acids: CASSLVPGTGTSTDTQYF. CDR3 DNA (partial): TGCGCCAGCAGCTTGGTGCCCGGGACAGGGACTAGCACAGATACG.